One sample yielded the 8 T cell receptor beta chains listed below, sequenced in a study of T cells in localized non-small cell lung cancer. Profiling relied on immunoSEQ multiplex PCR, and the TCRdb table lists in-frame clones only, not all of them. The repertoire holds over 2,000 clones, with 22% as singletons. The sample consisted of lung tumor tissue, taken before any cancer treatment. These receptors were taken from a woman aged 40 to 75 with stage I lung adenocarcinoma.

In its sample, this clone ranks as large. The chain couples TRBV6-8 to TRBJ1-2; no clear D. This CDR3 is built from 15 residues. CDR1 and CDR2 from the germline V gene are MNHGY and SAAAGT. V was clipped by 0 bases and J by 2 bases, with 10 bases between them. The CDR3 here is CASSYSSTENYGYTF. The CDR3 region has the DNA TGTGCCAGCAGTTACTCGAGTACTGAGAACTATGGCTACACCTTC.

The V gene is TRBV9, the J gene TRBJ1-4, with D possibly TRBD1 on 6 matching bases. The length of the CDR3 is 14 residues. Germline assignment: CDR1 SGDLS and CDR2 YYNGEE. The V and J ends lost 0 bases and 4 bases respectively, with 7 bases between them. As DNA, the CDR3 is TGTGCCAGCAGCGTAGAAGGGGGTAATGAAAAACTGTTTTTT. Its protein product is CASSVEGGNEKLFF.

The chain links TRBV6-1 to TRBJ2-1; D is uncertain. This CDR3 spans 14 amino acids. The V end was cut by 1 base, the J end by 3 bases, with 7 bases between. CDR1 MNHNS and CDR2 SASEGT come from the germline V gene. The CDR3 DNA reads TGTGCCAGCAGTGAAGTATGGGACTACAATGAGCAGTTCTTC. This codes for CASSEVWDYNEQFF.

This clone was counted between two and nine times. This chain connects TRBV14 to TRBJ2-1; D may be TRBD1 or TRBD2 (6 bases each). The germline gives CDR1 SGHDN, CDR2 FVKESK. This CDR3 contains 17 residues. CDR3 protein: CATSRAIADSSYNEQFF. DNA of the CDR3: TGTGCTACAAGTCGGGCCATAGCGGACAGCTCCTACAATGAGCAGTTCTTC.

The DNA for the CDR3 is TGTGCCAGCAAGATGGGCGGGACAGGGGTTGTCGGGGAGCTGTTTTTT. Translation: CASKMGGTGVVGELFF. The gene calls are TRBV6-8 and TRBJ2-2; 10 bases agree with TRBD1. V dropped 7 bases and J dropped 7; count of bases not matched to a gene: 12. Germline V gene lookup returns CDR1 MNHGY and CDR2 SAAAGT. CDR3 length: 16 amino acids.

V is TRBV11-3 and J is TRBJ2-1, with TRBD2 identical over 12 bases. CDR1 SGHNT and CDR2 YENEEA come from the germline V gene. The CDR3 has 15 residues. J was trimmed by 3 bases and V by 5 bases; bases with no gene match: 2. CDR3 sequence: CASSRTSGDYNEQFF. The CDR3 nucleotides read TGTGCCAGCAGCCGGACTAGCGGGGACTACAATGAGCAGTTCTTC.

This chain uses TRBV2 with TRBJ1-2, with 8 bases lining up with TRBD1. The CDR3 loop spans 15 amino acids. Germline values: CDR1 SNHLY, CDR2 FYNNEI. J lost 8 bases, V lost 6 bases, and 14 bases had no gene match. CDR3 protein: CASSPTPGGVYGYTF. The CDR3, as DNA: TGTGCCAGCAGCCCAACCCCAGGGGGCGTATACGGCTACACCTTC.

In its sample, this clone is medium-sized. The chain has TRBV7-2 and TRBJ1-1; D call uncertain. The CDR3 is 13 residues long. The germline gives CDR1 SGHTA, CDR2 FQGNSA. The ends were cut back, 4 bases at V and 1 base at J, with 7 bases in the middle. CDR3 nucleotide sequence: TGTGCCAGCAGCTCCGAACCGAACACTGAAGCTTTCTTT. Translation gives CASSSEPNTEAFF.